This passage covers 24 T cell receptor beta chains from one sample sequenced in a study of CD8+ T cells in alopecia areata. Extracted from the samples, RNA was reverse transcribed into cDNA to serve as the sequencing template. Profiling relied on immunoSEQ multiplex PCR, and the TCRdb table lists in-frame clones only, not all of them. The sample holds roughly 100,000 clones, 40% to 50% seen once. Treatment meaning: oral pan-JAK inhibitor, 5-10 mg twice daily. The specimen comprised CD8+ T cells sorted from blood, sampled at week 24, from a patient treated with tofacitinib. The receptors come from a human donor with alopecia areata.

V usage is TRBV6-1 and J usage is TRBJ2-7, with D possibly being TRBD2 (5 bases). This CDR3 has 15 amino acids. V gave up 2 bases and J gave up 2 bases, with 13 bases separating them. Germline lookup yields CDR1 MNHNS and CDR2 SASEGT. This CDR3 is CASSEFLGDPYEQYF. The CDR3 coding sequence is TGTGCCAGCAGTGAATTTTTGGGAGACCCCTACGAGCAGTACTTC.

This clone was counted a few times. The chain has TRBV5-1 and TRBJ2-5; 11 nucleotides agree with TRBD1. The CDR3 is made up of 15 amino acids. In germline, CDR1 is SGHRS, CDR2 YFSETQ. The V and J ends lost 3 bases and 4 bases, in that order; junction bases with no gene match: 5. CDR3 DNA sequence: TGCGCCAGCAGCTCCTCCGGGACAGGGGGAGAGACCCAGTACTTC. It codes for CASSSSGTGGETQYF.

The chain employs TRBV5-1 and TRBJ1-2, with D perhaps matching TRBD1 (6 bases). The germline V and J ends were trimmed by 3 bases and 5 bases, with 17 bases remaining between them. The CDR3 sequence is 15 residues long. From germline, CDR1 is SGHRS and CDR2 YFSETQ. The CDR3 DNA reads as TGCGCCAGCAGCTCCCTCGAGGGGGGGGCTTATGGCTACACCTTC. The encoded protein is CASSSLEGGAYGYTF.

V is TRBV12-5 and J is TRBJ2-2; 8 bases align to TRBD1. The CDR3 runs to 14 residues. The junction had 1 base not matched to a gene; V was cut back by 6 bases and J by 1 base. Germline CDR1 is LGHNT and CDR2 is FRNRAP. CDR3 DNA sequence: TGTGCTAGTGGAGGACAGGGGAACACCGGGGAGCTGTTTTTT. Encoded protein: CASGGQGNTGELFF.

The sample holds a few counts of this clone. The rearrangement uses TRBV29-1 and TRBJ2-1, with D perhaps TRBD1 or TRBD2 (7 bases each). Germline V gene data show CDR1 as SQVTM and CDR2 as ANQGSEA. The CDR3 runs to 12 residues. V was pared by 4 bases and J by 9 bases, with 13 bases between. This CDR3 reads CSVVIRGGEQFF. The CDR3 coding sequence is TGCAGCGTTGTAATCAGGGGGGGTGAGCAGTTCTTC.

The chain uses TRBV2 and TRBJ2-3; D perhaps matches TRBD1 (5 bases). The V gene lost 6 bases and the J gene lost 2 bases, with 12 bases spanning the gap. Germline V gene sequence: CDR1 SNHLY, CDR2 FYNNEI. The CDR3 length is 14 residues. The chain's CDR3 is CASSLVRATDTQYF. In nucleotides, the CDR3 is TGTGCCAGCAGCTTGGTCAGGGCCACAGATACGCAGTATTTT.

The chain combines TRBV13 with TRBJ1-5, with D maybe TRBD1 (6 bases). This CDR3 is 15 amino acids long. CDR1 PRHDT and CDR2 FYEKMQ come from the germline V gene (reference sequence). V was shortened by 5 bases and J by 0 bases, with 11 bases between the two germline ends. The CDR3 sequence is CASSSSGDSNQPQHF. The CDR3 bases are TGTGCCAGCAGCAGCTCAGGGGATAGCAATCAGCCCCAGCATTTT.

For this clone: At one of its ends the junction is not consistent with the germline gene, which may arise from a read error. This sequence joins TRBV5-1 and TRBJ1-1; no firm D call. The CDR3 loop spans 14 amino acids. Germline V CDR1 and CDR2: SGHRS, YFSETQ. The CDR3 coding sequence is TGTGCCAGCAGCTCCCGTTGGGCGAACACTGAAGCTTTCTTT. This encodes CASSSRWANTEAFF.

This clone was recorded only once. V gene TRBV2 combines with J gene TRBJ1-1, with a weak D call TRBD1 (5 bases). V lost 8 bases and J lost 1, with 11 bases in between. Germline-derived CDR1 and CDR2 are SNHLY and FYNNEI. This CDR3 contains 13 residues. CDR3 nucleotide sequence: TGTGCCAGCCGCTCAAGGGGGAACACTGAAGCTTTCTTT. It specifies CASRSRGNTEAFF.

The chain links TRBV27 to TRBJ1-2; TRBD1 matches 9 bases. The CDR3 runs 14 residues. The J segment lost 8 bases and the V segment lost 4 bases, leaving 8 bases of the junction unmatched. Germline-derived CDR1 and CDR2 are MNHEY and SMNVEV (reference sequence). In DNA, the CDR3 is TGTGCCAGCAGTTCAACCGGGACAGGGCTGGGCTACACCTTC. Translated: CASSSTGTGLGYTF.

The chain is built from TRBV9 and TRBJ2-3; TRBD1 is a possible D gene (6 bases). V was cut by 3 bases and J by 6 bases, with 17 bases left in between. Germline loops: CDR1 SGDLS, CDR2 YYNGEE. The CDR3 runs 15 residues. CDR3 sequence reads: CASSAQGDPGDTQYF. CDR3 bases: TGTGCCAGCAGCGCACAGGGAGACCCCGGGGATACGCAGTATTTT.

The chain has TRBV7-9 and TRBJ2-3; the D is unclear. The germline V gene has CDR1 SEHNR and CDR2 FQNEAQ (reference sequence). The CDR3 covers 13 residues. The V and J ends lost 5 bases and 5 bases respectively, with 11 bases between them. The CDR3 region is CASSGDVIDTQYF. The CDR3 region has the DNA TGTGCCAGCAGCGGCGATGTGATAGATACGCAGTATTTT.

CDR3 protein: CASSLVGGREDTQYF. The DNA of the CDR3 is TGCGCCAGCAGCTTGGTAGGGGGTCGGGAAGATACGCAGTATTTT. The rearrangement joins TRBV5-1 to TRBJ2-3, with TRBD1 as a possible D gene (6 bases). Trimming left V 0 bases short and J 5 bases short, with 13 bases between. The germline gives CDR1 SGHRS, CDR2 YFSETQ. The CDR3 loop spans 15 amino acids.

This clone was observed a handful of times. This sequence joins TRBV4-1 and TRBJ2-3; D uncertain. Germline CDR1 reads MGHRA; CDR2 reads YSYEKL. The CDR3 totals 12 residues. Deletions cut 1 base from V and 6 bases from J, with 5 bases between. The CDR3, as DNA: TGCGCCAGCAGCCAAGTAGCTGATACGCAGTATTTT. The encoded protein is CASSQVADTQYF.

J is TRBJ2-7 and V is TRBV6-1; D might be TRBD2 (5 bases). Germline CDR1 and CDR2: MNHNS and SASEGT. The CDR3 has 11 residues. V was shortened by 4 bases and J by 11 bases, with 12 bases between the two germline ends. Written as DNA, the CDR3 is TGTGCCAGCAGTGGGAGCGGTCGTGAGTACTTC. Amino acid sequence: CASSGSGREYF.

The chain joins TRBV6-1 to TRBJ2-7; 7 positions agree with TRBD2. V lost 4 bases, J lost 3 bases, and 6 bases stayed unmatched. Per the germline V gene, CDR1 is MNHNS and CDR2 is SASEGT. CDR3 length equals 14 residues. The CDR3 reads CASSGIGGSYEQYF. As DNA, the CDR3 is TGTGCCAGCAGTGGGATAGGCGGGAGCTACGAGCAGTACTTC.

This clone was found a few times. The chain carries TRBV29-1 and TRBJ2-7; TRBD1 matches at 7 bases. The trim removed 8 bases at V and 5 bases at J, leaving 9 bases unmatched. The germline V gene has CDR1 SQVTM and CDR2 ANQGSEA. The CDR3 covers 12 residues. CDR3 DNA: TGCAGCATATCACACAGGGGCGACGAGCAGTACTTC. Amino acid sequence: CSISHRGDEQYF.

The chain has TRBV19 and TRBJ2-7, with 9 bases fitting TRBD1. CDR1 is LNHDA and CDR2 is SQIVND in the germline V gene (reference sequence). This CDR3 has 16 residues. With V trimmed by 4 bases and J by 2 bases, 9 bases remained unmatched. The CDR3 nucleotides read TGTGCCAGTAGTACCCACGGACAGGGGCTCCCCTACGAGCAGTACTTC. This sequence encodes CASSTHGQGLPYEQYF.

This clone appeared a single time. The gene calls are TRBV5-4 and TRBJ2-5; 8 bases line up with TRBD1. V lost 4 bases, J lost 5 bases, and 16 bases stayed unmatched. CDR1 and CDR2 (germline): SGHNT, YYREEE (reference sequence). This CDR3 is 17 amino acids long. CDR3 DNA: TGTGCCAGCAGCCCCGAATCGACAGGGGCGGCTTGGGAGACCCAGTACTTC. Translated, it gives CASSPESTGAAWETQYF.

J is TRBJ2-4 and V is TRBV30, with D tentatively TRBD1 (6 bases). The CDR3 is 18 amino acids. Germline assignment: CDR1 GTSNPN and CDR2 SVGIG (reference sequence). The ends were cut back, 2 bases at V and 1 base at J, with 21 bases in the middle. Here the CDR3 DNA reads TGTGCCTGGAGTTCACCGGGACACCGCGCCTCGGCCAAAAACATTCAGTACTTC. Translated, it gives CAWSSPGHRASAKNIQYF.

This clone has only a few counts. The chain links TRBV29-1 to TRBJ2-1; D not resolved. The germline CDR1 and CDR2 sequences are SQVTM and ANQGSEA. The CDR3 contains 10 residues. Trimming pared 7 bases from V and 8 bases from J, leaving 9 bases between. CDR3 nucleotides: TGCAGCGCCCTGTCCCATGAGCAGTTCTTC. Translated, it gives CSALSHEQFF.

The chain joins TRBV29-1 to TRBJ2-1; 11 nucleotides match TRBD2. With 3 bases clipped from V and 4 bases from J, the junction kept 14 bases outside the gene matches. The CDR3 consists of 18 residues. Germline lookup yields CDR1 SQVTM and CDR2 ANQGSEA. CDR3 sequence: CSVEGLAGGSVAYNEQFF. The CDR3 DNA reads TGCAGCGTTGAGGGTCTAGCGGGAGGATCTGTCGCTTACAATGAGCAGTTCTTC.

The sample holds a few counts of this clone. The V call is TRBV29-1, the J call TRBJ2-1, with D possibly matching TRBD1 (5 bases). Germline CDR1 reads SQVTM; CDR2 reads ANQGSEA. CDR3 size: 15 residues. Trimming pared 0 bases from V and 3 bases from J, leaving 12 bases between. The CDR3 bases are TGCAGCGTTGAAGAAGGGCAGGGTGGCTACAATGAGCAGTTCTTC. Translating gives CSVEEGQGGYNEQFF.

This clone occurred a few times. V usage is TRBV7-2 and J usage is TRBJ2-5, with a tentative D call TRBD1 (6 bases). The CDR3 contains 15 residues. The ends were cut back, 0 bases at V and 1 base at J, with 9 bases in the middle. Per germline, CDR1 SGHTA and CDR2 FQGNSA. The CDR3 reads CASSLARDTQETQYF. CDR3 nucleotide sequence: TGTGCCAGCAGCTTAGCTCGGGACACCCAAGAGACCCAGTACTTC. Combining the CDR3 with reference TRBV7-2 and TRBJ2-5 gives the whole variable domain GAGVSQSPSNKVTEKGKDVELRCDPISGHTALYWYRQSLGQGLEFLIYFQGNSAPDKSGLPSDRFSAERTGGSVSTLTIQRTQQEDSAVYLCASSLARDTQETQYFGPGTRLLVL.